This T cell receptor (beta chain) was recovered during a study of blood T cell repertoires in COVID-19. Sequencing used immunoSEQ multiplex PCR; TCRdb keeps in-frame clones, though not all of them. The data contain some 360,000 clones, 87% of them singletons. The germline V gene encodes CDR1 MNHEY and CDR2 SVGAGI. The trim removed 7 bases at V and 3 bases at J, leaving 5 bases unmatched. The CDR3 runs to 14 residues. The chain recombines TRBV6-5 with TRBJ1-5, with 8 bases matching TRBD1. Sequenced sample: peripheral blood. The receptor was derived from a woman aged 55-70 years with COVID-19, enrolled during active disease. The CDR3 sequence: CASIPGQDNQPQHF. The CDR3 nucleotides are TGTGCCAGCATACCGGGACAGGACAATCAGCCCCAGCATTTT.